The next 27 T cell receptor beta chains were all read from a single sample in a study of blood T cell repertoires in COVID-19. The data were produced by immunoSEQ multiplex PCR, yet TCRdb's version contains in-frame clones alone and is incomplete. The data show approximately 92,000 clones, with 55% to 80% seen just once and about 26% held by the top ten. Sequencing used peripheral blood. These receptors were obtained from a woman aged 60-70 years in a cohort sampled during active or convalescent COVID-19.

The CDR3 loop reads CASRNRETQYF. The CDR3, as DNA: TGTGCCAGCAGGAACAGGGAGACCCAGTACTTC. V is TRBV2 and J is TRBJ2-5; the D gene is possibly TRBD1 (5 bases). CDR3 length equals 11 residues. With 6 bases removed from V and 5 bases from J, the gap between germline ends came to 7 bases. CDR1 is SNHLY and CDR2 is FYNNEI in the germline V gene.

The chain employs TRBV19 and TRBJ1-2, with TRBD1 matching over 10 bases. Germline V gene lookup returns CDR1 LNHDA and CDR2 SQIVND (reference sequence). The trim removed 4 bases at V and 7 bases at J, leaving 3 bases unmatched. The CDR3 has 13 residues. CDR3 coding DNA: TGTGCCAGTAGTAAGGGACAGGGGACTGGCTACACCTTC. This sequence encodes CASSKGQGTGYTF.

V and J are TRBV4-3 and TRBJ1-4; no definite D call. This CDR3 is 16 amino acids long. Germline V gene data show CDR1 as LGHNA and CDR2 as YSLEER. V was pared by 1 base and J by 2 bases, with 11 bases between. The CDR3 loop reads CASSQVWAGTNEKLFF. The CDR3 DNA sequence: TGCGCCAGCAGCCAAGTTTGGGCAGGCACTAATGAAAAACTGTTTTTT.

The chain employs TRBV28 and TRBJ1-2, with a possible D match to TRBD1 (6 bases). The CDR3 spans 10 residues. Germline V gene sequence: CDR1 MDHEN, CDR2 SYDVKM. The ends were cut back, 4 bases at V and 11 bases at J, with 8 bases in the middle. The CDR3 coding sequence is TGTGCCAGCAGTTCGACAGGTTACACCTTC. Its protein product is CASSSTGYTF.

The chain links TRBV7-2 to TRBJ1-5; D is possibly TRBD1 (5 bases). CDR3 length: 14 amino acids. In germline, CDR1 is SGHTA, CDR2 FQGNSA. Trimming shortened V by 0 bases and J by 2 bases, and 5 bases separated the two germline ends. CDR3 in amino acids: CASSLAGGNQPQHF. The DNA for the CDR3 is TGTGCCAGCAGCTTAGCAGGGGGCAATCAGCCCCAGCATTTT.

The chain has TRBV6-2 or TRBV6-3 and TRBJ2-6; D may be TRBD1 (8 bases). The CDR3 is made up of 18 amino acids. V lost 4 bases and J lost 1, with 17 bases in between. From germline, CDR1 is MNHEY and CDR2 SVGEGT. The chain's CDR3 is CASSLITGGVSGANVLTF. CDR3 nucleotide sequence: TGTGCCAGCAGTTTGATAACAGGGGGGGTGTCTGGGGCCAACGTCCTGACTTTC.

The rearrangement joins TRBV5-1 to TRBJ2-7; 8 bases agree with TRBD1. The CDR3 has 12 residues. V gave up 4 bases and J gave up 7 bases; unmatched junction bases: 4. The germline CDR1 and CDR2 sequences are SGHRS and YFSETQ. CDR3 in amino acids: CASSKGTGEQYF. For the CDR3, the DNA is TGCGCCAGCAGCAAAGGGACAGGAGAGCAGTACTTC.

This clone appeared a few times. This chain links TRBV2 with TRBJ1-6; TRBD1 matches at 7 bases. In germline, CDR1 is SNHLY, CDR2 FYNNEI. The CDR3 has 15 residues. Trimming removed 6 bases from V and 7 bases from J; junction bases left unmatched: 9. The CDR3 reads CASRERQGGNSPLHF. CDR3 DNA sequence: TGTGCCAGCAGGGAGAGACAGGGAGGCAATTCACCCCTCCACTTT.

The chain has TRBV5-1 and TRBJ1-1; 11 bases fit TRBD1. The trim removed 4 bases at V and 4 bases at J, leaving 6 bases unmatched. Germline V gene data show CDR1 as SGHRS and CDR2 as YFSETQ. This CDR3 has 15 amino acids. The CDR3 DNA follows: TGCGCCAGCAGCATAACCGGGACAGGGGGCACTGAAGCTTTCTTT. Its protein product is CASSITGTGGTEAFF. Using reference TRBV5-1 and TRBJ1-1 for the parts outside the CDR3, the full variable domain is KAGVTQTPRYLIKTRGQQVTLSCSPISGHRSVSWYQQTPGQGLQFLFEYFSETQRNKGNFPGRFSGRQFSNSRSEMNVSTLELGDSALYLCASSITGTGGTEAFFGQGTRLTVV.

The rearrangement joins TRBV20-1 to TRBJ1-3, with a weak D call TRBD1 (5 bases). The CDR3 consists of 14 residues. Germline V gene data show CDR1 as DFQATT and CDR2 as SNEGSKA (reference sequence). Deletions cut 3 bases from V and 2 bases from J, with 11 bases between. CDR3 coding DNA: TGCAGTGCTAGTATTGGGGCGGCTGGAAACACCATATATTTT. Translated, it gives CSASIGAAGNTIYF.

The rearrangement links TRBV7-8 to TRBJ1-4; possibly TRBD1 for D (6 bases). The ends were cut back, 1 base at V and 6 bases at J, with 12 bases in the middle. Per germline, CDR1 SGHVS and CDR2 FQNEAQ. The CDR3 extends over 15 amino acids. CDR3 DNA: TGTGCCAGCAGCTTAGTGCCCAGGGGTGATGAAAAACTGTTTTTT. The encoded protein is CASSLVPRGDEKLFF.

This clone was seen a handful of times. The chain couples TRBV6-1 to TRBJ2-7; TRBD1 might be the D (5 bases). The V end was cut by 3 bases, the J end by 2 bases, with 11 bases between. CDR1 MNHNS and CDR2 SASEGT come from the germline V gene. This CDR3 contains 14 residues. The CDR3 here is CASSEQGFPYEQYF. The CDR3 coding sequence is TGTGCCAGCAGTGAGCAGGGTTTCCCCTACGAGCAGTACTTC.

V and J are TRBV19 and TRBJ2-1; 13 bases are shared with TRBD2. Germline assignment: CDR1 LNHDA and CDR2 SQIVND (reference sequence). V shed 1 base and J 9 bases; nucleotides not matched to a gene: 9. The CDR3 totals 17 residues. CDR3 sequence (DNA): TGTGCCAGTAGTATAGCCCCTACTAGCGGGGGGGCGTTTGAGCAGTTCTTC. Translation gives CASSIAPTSGGAFEQFF.

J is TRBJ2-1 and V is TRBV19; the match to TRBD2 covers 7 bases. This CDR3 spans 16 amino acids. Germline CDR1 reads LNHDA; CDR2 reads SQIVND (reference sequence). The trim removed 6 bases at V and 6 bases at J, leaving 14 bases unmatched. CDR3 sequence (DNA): TGTGCCAGTAGCCCTAGGGGCACGGGGGGAATCAATGAGCAGTTCTTC. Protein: CASSPRGTGGINEQFF. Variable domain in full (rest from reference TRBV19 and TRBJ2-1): DGGITQSPKYLFRKEGQNVTLSCEQNLNHDAMYWYRQDPGQGLRLIYYSQIVNDFQKGDIAEGYSVSREKKESFPLTVTSAQKNPTAFYLCASSPRGTGGINEQFFGPGTRLTVL.

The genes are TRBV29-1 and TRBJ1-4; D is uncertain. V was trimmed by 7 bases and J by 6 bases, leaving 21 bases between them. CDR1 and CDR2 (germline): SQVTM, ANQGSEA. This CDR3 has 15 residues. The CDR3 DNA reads TGCAGCGCCGGAGGAGTGGGTGGGCGTTATGAAAAACTGTTTTTT. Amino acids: CSAGGVGGRYEKLFF.

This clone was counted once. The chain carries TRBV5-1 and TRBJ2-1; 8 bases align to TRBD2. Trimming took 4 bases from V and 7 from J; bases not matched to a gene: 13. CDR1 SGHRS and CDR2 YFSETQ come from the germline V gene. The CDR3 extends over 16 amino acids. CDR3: CASSRVTGGARNEQFF. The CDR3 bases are TGCGCCAGCAGCCGTGTAACCGGGGGGGCCCGGAATGAGCAGTTCTTC.

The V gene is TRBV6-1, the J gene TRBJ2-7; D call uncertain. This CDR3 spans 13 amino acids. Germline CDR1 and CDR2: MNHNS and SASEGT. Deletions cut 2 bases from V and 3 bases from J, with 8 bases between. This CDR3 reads CASSERRSYEQYF. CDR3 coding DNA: TGTGCCAGCAGTGAACGACGGAGCTACGAGCAGTACTTC.

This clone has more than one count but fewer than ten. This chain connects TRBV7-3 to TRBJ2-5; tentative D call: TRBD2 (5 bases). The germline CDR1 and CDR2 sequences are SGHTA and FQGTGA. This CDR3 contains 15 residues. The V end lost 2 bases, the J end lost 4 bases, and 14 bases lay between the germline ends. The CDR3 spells CASSLQGTRGETQYF. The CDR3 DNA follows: TGTGCCAGCAGCTTACAAGGAACCCGGGGAGAGACCCAGTACTTC.

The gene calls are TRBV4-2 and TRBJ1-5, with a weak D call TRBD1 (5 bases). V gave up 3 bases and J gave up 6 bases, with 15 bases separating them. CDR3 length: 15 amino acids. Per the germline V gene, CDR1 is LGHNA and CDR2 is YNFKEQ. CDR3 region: CASSQDHRGAQPQHF. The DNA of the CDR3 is TGTGCCAGCAGCCAGGACCACCGCGGGGCTCAGCCCCAGCATTTT.

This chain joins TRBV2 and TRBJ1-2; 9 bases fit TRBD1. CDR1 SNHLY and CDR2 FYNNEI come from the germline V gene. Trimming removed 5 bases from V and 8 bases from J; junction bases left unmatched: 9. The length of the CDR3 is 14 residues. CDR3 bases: TGTGCCAGCAGTCTCCGACGGGACAGGGCAGGCTACACCTTC. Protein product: CASSLRRDRAGYTF.

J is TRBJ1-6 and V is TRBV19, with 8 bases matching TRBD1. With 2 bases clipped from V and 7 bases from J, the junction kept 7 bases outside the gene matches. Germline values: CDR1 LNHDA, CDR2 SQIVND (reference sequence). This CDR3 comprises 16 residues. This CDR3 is CASSIFGRGQNSPLHF. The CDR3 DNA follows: TGTGCCAGTAGTATATTCGGCAGGGGGCAGAATTCACCCCTCCACTTT.

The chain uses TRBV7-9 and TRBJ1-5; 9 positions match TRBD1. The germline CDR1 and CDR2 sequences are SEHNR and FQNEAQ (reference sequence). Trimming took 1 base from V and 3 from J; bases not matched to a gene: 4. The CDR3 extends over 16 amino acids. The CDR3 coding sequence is TGTGCCAGCAGCTTAGGGGGGACAGGGAACAATCAGCCCCAGCATTTT. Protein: CASSLGGTGNNQPQHF. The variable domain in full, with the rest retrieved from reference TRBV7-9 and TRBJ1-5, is DTGVSQNPRHKITKRGQNVTFRCDPISEHNRLYWYRQTLGQGPEFLTYFQNEAQLEKSRLLSDRFSAERPKGSFSTLEIQRTEQGDSAMYLCASSLGGTGNNQPQHFGDGTRLSIL.

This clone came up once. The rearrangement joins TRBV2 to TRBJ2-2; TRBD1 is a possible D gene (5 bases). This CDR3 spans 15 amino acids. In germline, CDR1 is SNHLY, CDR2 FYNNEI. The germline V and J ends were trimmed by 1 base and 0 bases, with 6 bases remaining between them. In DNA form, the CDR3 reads TGTGCCAGCAGTGAAGGGACAACGAACACCGGGGAGCTGTTTTTT. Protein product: CASSEGTTNTGELFF. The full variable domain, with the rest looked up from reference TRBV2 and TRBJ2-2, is EPEVTQTPSHQVTQMGQEVILRCVPISNHLYFYWYRQILGQKVEFLVSFYNNEISEKSEIFDDQFSVERPDGSNFTLKIRSTKLEDSAMYFCASSEGTTNTGELFFGEGSRLTVL.

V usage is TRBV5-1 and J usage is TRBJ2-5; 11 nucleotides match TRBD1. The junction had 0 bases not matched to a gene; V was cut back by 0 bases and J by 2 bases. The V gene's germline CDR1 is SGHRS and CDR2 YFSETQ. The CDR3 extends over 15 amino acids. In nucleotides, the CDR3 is TGCGCCAGCAGCTTGGGGGACAGGGGGCAAGAGACCCAGTACTTC. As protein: CASSLGDRGQETQYF.

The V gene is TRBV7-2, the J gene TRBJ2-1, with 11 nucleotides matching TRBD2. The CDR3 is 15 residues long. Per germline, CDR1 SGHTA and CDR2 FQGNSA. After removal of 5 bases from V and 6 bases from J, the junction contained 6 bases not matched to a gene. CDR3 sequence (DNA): TGTGCCAGCAGCAAGCCCCTAGCGGGGGGCAATGAGCAGTTCTTC. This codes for CASSKPLAGGNEQFF.

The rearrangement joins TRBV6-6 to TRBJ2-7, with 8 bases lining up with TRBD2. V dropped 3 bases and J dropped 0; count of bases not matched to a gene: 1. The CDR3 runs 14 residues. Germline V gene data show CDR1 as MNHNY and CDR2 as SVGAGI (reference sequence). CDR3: CASSYAGGSYEQYF. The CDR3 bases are TGTGCCAGCAGTTATGCGGGGGGCTCCTACGAGCAGTACTTC.

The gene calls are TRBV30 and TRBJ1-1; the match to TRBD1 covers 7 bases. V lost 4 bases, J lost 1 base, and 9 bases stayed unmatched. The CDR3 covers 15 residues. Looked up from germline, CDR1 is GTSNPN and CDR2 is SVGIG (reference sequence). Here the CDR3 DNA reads TGTGCCTGGAATGAACGCGGGACAGAGAACACTGAAGCTTTCTTT. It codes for CAWNERGTENTEAFF.